A single T cell receptor beta chain is shown here with its context. This specimen comes from a study of blood T cell repertoires in COVID-19. In the study overall: Acute and convalescent COVID-19 specimens originated in the United States, Italy and Spain. Sources were T cells, B-cell-depleted T cells, or PBMCs; the material itself was cDNA or gDNA.

The CDR3 covers 15 residues. Germline CDR1 and CDR2: SGHDN and FVKESK. V lost 4 bases to trimming and J lost 4 bases, with 16 bases between them. Seattle participants joined during active infection and were tracked over time. Original handling: The assay estimated nucleated cells by amplifying reference gene primers. Sequencing used immunoSEQ multiplex PCR; TCRdb keeps in-frame clones, though not all of them. The D gene and trimming were derived from the DNA, and the V and J assignments and clone size from that table. The table has over 200,000 clones, more than 80% seen once. This receptor was identified in a man aged 30 to 39 with COVID-19, enrolled during active disease. The V gene is TRBV14, the J gene TRBJ2-5; maybe TRBD1 (7 bases). The sample was peripheral blood. CDR3 DNA: TGTGCCAGCAGCCCAAACAGGGGAGGTAGAGAGACCCAGTACTTC. The encoded protein is CASSPNRGGRETQYF.